The 32 T cell receptor beta chains given below trace back to one sample, sequenced in a study of shared clonotypes between healthy human individuals. Measured with immunoSEQ multiplex PCR; TCRdb has only the in-frame clones, and not every one. The sample includes some 500,000 clones, about 96% seen only once; the top ten take about 0.064%. Source material: naive CD4+ T cells sorted from blood. Stated subset: CD45RA+ positively selected. These receptors were obtained from a woman aged 25 to 45 in good health.

This sequence joins TRBV10-3 and TRBJ2-7, with 10 bases fitting TRBD2. Unmatched junction bases numbered 15, after V lost 10 bases and J lost 3 bases. CDR1 is ENHRY, CDR2 SYGVKD, per germline. There are 16 residues in the CDR3. The CDR3 region has the DNA TGTGCCACCGAAACAAAGCGGGAGGGCCTCTTCTACGAGCAGTACTTC. This gives the protein CATETKREGLFYEQYF.

The V and J genes are TRBV19 and TRBJ1-5, with D possibly matching TRBD1 (5 bases). The CDR3 has 14 residues. Germline-derived CDR1 and CDR2 are LNHDA and SQIVND (reference sequence). Trimming pared 3 bases from V and 7 bases from J, leaving 13 bases between. The CDR3 spells CASSIGTRGQPQHF. For the CDR3, the DNA is TGTGCCAGTAGTATCGGGACTCGTGGGCAGCCCCAGCATTTT. The full variable domain, rest sourced from reference TRBV19 and TRBJ1-5, is DGGITQSPKYLFRKEGQNVTLSCEQNLNHDAMYWYRQDPGQGLRLIYYSQIVNDFQKGDIAEGYSVSREKKESFPLTVTSAQKNPTAFYLCASSIGTRGQPQHFGDGTRLSIL.

The sample holds one count of this clone. V is TRBV18 and J is TRBJ1-1, with a tentative D call TRBD1 (6 bases). V lost 6 bases and J lost 5, with 16 bases in between. This CDR3 is built from 14 residues. Germline lookup yields CDR1 KGHSH and CDR2 LQKENI. The CDR3 spells CASSLDSPTTEAFF. The CDR3 DNA is TGTGCCAGCTCGTTGGACAGTCCTACTACTGAAGCTTTCTTT.

V gene TRBV11-2 combines with J gene TRBJ2-1; either TRBD1 or TRBD2 may supply D (5 bases each). Per the germline V gene, CDR1 is SGHAT and CDR2 is FQNNGV. This CDR3 spans 13 amino acids. The V end lost 5 bases, the J end lost 8 bases, and 13 bases lay between the germline ends. The CDR3 sequence is CASSPRDGDEQFF. CDR3 in DNA: TGTGCCAGCAGCCCAAGGGACGGCGATGAGCAGTTCTTC.

The chain has TRBV6-5 and TRBJ2-7; D gene ambiguous. CDR3 length equals 13 residues. The V gene's germline CDR1 is MNHEY and CDR2 SVGAGI. V gave up 2 bases and J gave up 2 bases, with 7 bases separating them. CDR3 loop: CASSYSRTYEQYF. In DNA form, the CDR3 reads TGTGCCAGCAGTTACAGTCGAACCTACGAGCAGTACTTC.

Concerning this clone: Other DNA sequences in the sample encode the same CDR3. This chain uses TRBV5-1 with TRBJ1-5; D is ambiguous. CDR1 is SGHRS and CDR2 is YFSETQ in the germline V gene. Trimming stripped 0 bases from V and 4 bases from J, with 11 bases between. The length of the CDR3 is 15 residues. CDR3 sequence: CASSLVSGVNQPQHF. The CDR3 bases are TGCGCCAGCAGCTTGGTATCTGGGGTTAATCAGCCCCAGCATTTT. Filled out from reference TRBV5-1 and TRBJ1-5, the complete variable domain reads KAGVTQTPRYLIKTRGQQVTLSCSPISGHRSVSWYQQTPGQGLQFLFEYFSETQRNKGNFPGRFSGRQFSNSRSEMNVSTLELGDSALYLCASSLVSGVNQPQHFGDGTRLSIL.

The rearrangement uses TRBV10-1 and TRBJ2-3; 10 bases map to TRBD2. CDR1 WNHNN and CDR2 SYGVQD come from the germline V gene (reference sequence). The CDR3 sequence is 17 residues long. V lost 6 bases to trimming and J lost 2 bases; unmatched junction nucleotides: 11. The CDR3 protein is CASSHRTSGTPTDTQYF. The CDR3 DNA reads TGCGCCAGCAGCCATCGGACTAGCGGAACTCCCACAGATACGCAGTATTTT.

J is TRBJ2-7 and V is TRBV4-2, with 9 bases fitting TRBD1. J was trimmed by 6 bases and V by 5 bases; bases with no gene match: 8. CDR1 is LGHNA and CDR2 is YNFKEQ in the germline V gene. The CDR3 contains 14 residues. Written as DNA, the CDR3 is TGTGCCAGCAGCATCACAGGGGGCCCCCGCGAGCAGTACTTC. It specifies CASSITGGPREQYF.

The J gene is TRBJ1-5, the V gene TRBV6-1; 8 positions match TRBD1. The V gene end was trimmed by 5 bases and the J gene end by 7 bases; junction bases not matched to a gene: 7. CDR3 length equals 14 residues. Germline V gene data show CDR1 as MNHNS and CDR2 as SASEGT. The CDR3 DNA is TGTGCCAGCAGTCTCCAGGGGGCGAGACAGCCCCAGCATTTT. Translated, it gives CASSLQGARQPQHF.

The chain employs TRBV4-2 and TRBJ2-2; no reliable D call. Germline V gene lookup returns CDR1 LGHNA and CDR2 YNFKEQ. The CDR3 spans 14 residues. Trimming took 0 bases from V and 6 from J, leaving 8 bases between them. The CDR3 protein is CASSQEVVSGELFF. The CDR3 DNA follows: TGTGCCAGCAGCCAAGAGGTGGTCTCCGGGGAGCTGTTTTTT.

V is TRBV27 and J is TRBJ1-5; no clear D. V dropped 4 bases and J dropped 3 bases, with 10 bases sitting between them. This CDR3 region has 14 residues. Per the germline V gene, CDR1 is MNHEY and CDR2 is SMNVEV (reference sequence). Here the CDR3 reads CASSSISHNQPQHF. The CDR3, as DNA: TGTGCCAGCAGTTCCATCAGTCACAATCAGCCCCAGCATTTT.

This sequence joins TRBV28 and TRBJ1-3, with 7 bases identical to TRBD1. Trimming cost V 6 bases and J 3 bases; bases outside gene matches: 8. The CDR3 covers 15 residues. CDR1 is MDHEN, CDR2 SYDVKM, per germline. The CDR3 is CASSRDRHFGNTIYF. In nucleotides, the CDR3 is TGTGCCAGCAGCCGGGACAGACATTTTGGAAACACCATATATTTT.

CDR3 sequence (DNA): TGTGCCAGCAGCCCAGGACAGGGGGCCCCGAAGGGTGCCGGGGAGCTGTTTTTT. Protein sequence: CASSPGQGAPKGAGELFF. This rearrangement joins TRBV11-3 to TRBJ2-2, with 11 positions matching TRBD1. The V gene's germline CDR1 is SGHNT and CDR2 YENEEA. This CDR3 has 18 residues. V lost 5 bases to trimming and J lost 6 bases; unmatched junction nucleotides: 14.

The V gene is TRBV29-1, the J gene TRBJ2-5; 7 bases are shared with TRBD2. Germline lookup yields CDR1 SQVTM and CDR2 ANQGSEA. The CDR3 contains 17 residues. The V and J ends lost 0 bases and 5 bases, in that order; junction bases with no gene match: 15. The CDR3 DNA is TGCAGCGTTGAAGATCGAAGGCAATCTTGGGGGGGGGAGACCCAGTACTTC. Translation gives CSVEDRRQSWGGETQYF.

This sequence joins TRBV5-6 and TRBJ2-7; 7 bases align to TRBD2. This CDR3 has 18 amino acids. Germline V gene data show CDR1 as SGHDT and CDR2 as YYEEEE. Trimming took 4 bases from V and 3 from J; bases not matched to a gene: 19. The CDR3 protein is CASSPEVYGEGGFYEQYF. The DNA for the CDR3 is TGTGCCAGCAGCCCGGAGGTTTACGGGGAGGGAGGCTTCTACGAGCAGTACTTC.

The J gene is TRBJ2-7, the V gene TRBV28; D may match TRBD1 or TRBD2 (5 bases each). CDR3 length: 18 amino acids. V lost 8 bases and J 4 bases, leaving 30 bases between the germline ends. CDR1 and CDR2 (germline): MDHEN, SYDVKM. CDR3: CASGSNLGVVGDDYEQYF. For the CDR3, the DNA is TGTGCCAGCGGATCAAACTTGGGGGTGGTCGGAGATGATTACGAGCAGTACTTC.

This clone has just one count. This rearrangement joins TRBV11-2 to TRBJ2-5; D tentatively reads TRBD1 or TRBD2 (5 bases each). The closer fit of TRBJ2-7 to the DNA end suggests the J call may be wrong. Germline CDR1 is SGHAT and CDR2 is FQNNGV. The CDR3 is 14 amino acids. Here the CDR3 DNA reads TGTGCCAGCAGTCTTGGAGGACAACAGTACGAGCAGTACTTC. Translated: CASSLGGQQYEQYF.

This rearrangement joins TRBV19 to TRBJ2-1; D remains ambiguous. From germline, CDR1 is LNHDA and CDR2 SQIVND (reference sequence). The ends were cut back, 4 bases at V and 5 bases at J, with 15 bases in the middle. The CDR3 is 15 amino acids. The CDR3 nucleotides are TGTGCCAGTAGTAATGGTGGGCCATCTCACAATGAGCAGTTCTTC. It translates to CASSNGGPSHNEQFF.

In nucleotides, the CDR3 is TGCGCCAGCAGCTTGGCTACGCCCAATGAGCAGTTCTTC. This encodes CASSLATPNEQFF. The chain couples TRBV5-1 to TRBJ2-1; D remains unclear. Looked up from germline, CDR1 is SGHRS and CDR2 is YFSETQ. The V end was cut by 0 bases, the J end by 6 bases, with 7 bases between. This CDR3 is 13 amino acids long.

The rearrangement links TRBV7-9 to TRBJ2-3; 7 bases match TRBD1. The trim removed 2 bases at V and 3 bases at J, leaving 2 bases unmatched. CDR1 and CDR2 from the germline V gene are SEHNR and FQNEAQ (reference sequence). The CDR3 sequence is 14 residues long. The chain's CDR3 is CASSLSQGTDTQYF. The CDR3 DNA sequence: TGTGCCAGCAGCTTATCACAGGGGACAGATACGCAGTATTTT.

The chain joins TRBV2 to TRBJ2-1; 9 bases are shared with TRBD1. Germline values: CDR1 SNHLY, CDR2 FYNNEI. Trimming cost V 7 bases and J 5 bases; bases outside gene matches: 9. The CDR3 spans 15 residues. CDR3 sequence (DNA): TGTGCCAGCACGGAGGGACAGGGAAGCGACAATGAGCAGTTCTTC. It is translated as CASTEGQGSDNEQFF.

The chain recombines TRBV11-2 with TRBJ2-7; unclear D gene. The CDR3 contains 14 residues. The germline V gene encodes CDR1 SGHAT and CDR2 FQNNGV. Trimming shortened V by 1 base and J by 3 bases, and 10 bases separated the two germline ends. CDR3 sequence (DNA): TGTGCCAGCAGCTTAGGACGGCGCCTCTACGAGCAGTACTTC. Its protein product is CASSLGRRLYEQYF.

V is TRBV19 and J is TRBJ2-3, with D possibly matching TRBD2 (5 bases). Trimming took 4 bases from V and 5 from J, leaving 13 bases between them. The germline V gene encodes CDR1 LNHDA and CDR2 SQIVND (reference sequence). The CDR3 totals 14 residues. The CDR3 coding sequence is TGTGCCAGTAGTAGGGGTCCCCGGGGAGATACGCAGTATTTT. It yields the protein CASSRGPRGDTQYF.

The V call is TRBV7-6, the J call TRBJ2-7; either TRBD1 or TRBD2 may fit D (5 bases each). Germline V CDR1 and CDR2: SGHVS, FNYEAQ. The CDR3 has 14 amino acids. V lost 0 bases to trimming and J lost 3 bases, with 9 bases between them. CDR3 loop: CASSLAPGRYEQYF. The CDR3 DNA follows: TGTGCCAGCAGCTTAGCGCCGGGACGCTACGAGCAGTACTTC.

The rearrangement joins TRBV6-5 to TRBJ1-1; 9 bases are shared with TRBD1. The CDR3 is 15 residues long. Unmatched junction bases numbered 5, after V lost 5 bases and J lost 1 base. CDR1 and CDR2 (germline): MNHEY, SVGAGI. The DNA for the CDR3 is TGTGCCAGCAGTACCGACAGGGGGGGGAACACTGAAGCTTTCTTT. It is translated as CASSTDRGGNTEAFF.

A remark on this clone: This CDR3 is also generated by other DNA sequences in the sample. The chain employs TRBV2 and TRBJ1-2; no clear D. CDR3 size: 12 residues. The germline V gene has CDR1 SNHLY and CDR2 FYNNEI. V lost 3 bases, J lost 4 bases, and 6 bases lay in between. CDR3 sequence (DNA): TGTGCCAGCAGTGACCTCTCCTATGGCTACACCTTC. This encodes CASSDLSYGYTF.

J is TRBJ2-7 and V is TRBV5-1, with 7 bases that match TRBD1. CDR1 and CDR2 from the germline V gene are SGHRS and YFSETQ. The CDR3 contains 14 residues. The V and J ends lost 3 bases and 1 base, in that order; junction bases with no gene match: 4. CDR3 sequence reads: CASSSGQDSYEQYF. The CDR3 coding sequence is TGCGCCAGCAGCTCTGGACAGGATTCCTACGAGCAGTACTTC.

The chain is built from TRBV6-5 and TRBJ1-2; D not resolved. Germline-derived CDR1 and CDR2 are MNHEY and SVGAGI. The CDR3 is made up of 14 amino acids. The germline V and J ends were trimmed by 6 bases and 3 bases, with 14 bases remaining between them. The CDR3 nucleotides are TGTGCCAGCAGCCGGGAACTAGGGCACTATGGCTACACCTTC. It encodes CASSRELGHYGYTF.

The chain combines TRBV5-1 with TRBJ2-7; tentative D call: TRBD1 (5 bases). Germline lookup yields CDR1 SGHRS and CDR2 YFSETQ. With 0 bases removed from V and 2 bases from J, the gap between germline ends came to 18 bases. CDR3 size: 17 residues. The CDR3 reads CASSLGRAQGKPYEQYF. The CDR3 DNA reads as TGCGCCAGCAGCTTGGGCAGGGCCCAGGGTAAGCCCTACGAGCAGTACTTC. Together with reference TRBV5-1 and TRBJ2-7, the CDR3 gives the full variable domain: KAGVTQTPRYLIKTRGQQVTLSCSPISGHRSVSWYQQTPGQGLQFLFEYFSETQRNKGNFPGRFSGRQFSNSRSEMNVSTLELGDSALYLCASSLGRAQGKPYEQYFGPGTRLTVT.

The rearrangement joins TRBV6-4 to TRBJ2-6; D is unclear. V lost 0 bases and J 3 bases, leaving 21 bases between the germline ends. The CDR3 spans 20 residues. Germline CDR1 is MRHNA and CDR2 is SNTAGT. CDR3 residues: CASSDSILAVETLGANVLTF. CDR3 nucleotides: TGTGCCAGCAGTGACTCGATTCTGGCAGTCGAGACCCTTGGGGCCAACGTCCTGACTTTC.

This clone was seen a single time. The J gene is TRBJ2-1, the V gene TRBV6-1; D is uncertain. Trimming pared 3 bases from V and 8 bases from J, leaving 14 bases between. Germline loops: CDR1 MNHNS, CDR2 SASEGT. The CDR3 covers 14 residues. For the CDR3, the DNA is TGTGCCAGCAGTGATCCTCCGATCGGGTATGAGCAGTTCTTC. It translates to CASSDPPIGYEQFF.

The chain employs TRBV9 and TRBJ1-5; D may be TRBD1 (5 bases). Looked up from germline, CDR1 is SGDLS and CDR2 is YYNGEE. Trimming stripped 2 bases from V and 9 bases from J, with 12 bases between. There are 13 residues in the CDR3. The CDR3 DNA reads TGTGCCAGCAGCGTGGGAGGGGTCGGGCCCCAGCATTTT. Its protein product is CASSVGGVGPQHF.